This TCR beta chain was observed in a study of control samples from healthy donors and cancer patients. Generated by immunoSEQ multiplex PCR, the TCRdb table keeps only in-frame clones and is missing some. The data hold more than 110,000 clones, with about 88% observed a single time. This clone was observed once. At one boundary the junction diverges from the germline segment, which might be a read error. Germline V gene data show CDR1 as SSHAT and CDR2 as FNYEAQ (reference sequence). The CDR3 runs 13 residues. J is TRBJ2-2 and V is TRBV7-7; D may be TRBD2 (5 bases). The material sequenced was blood. The TCR originated in a woman aged 30 to 39 in good health. The chain's CDR3 is CASSLDYTGELFF. The DNA for the CDR3 is TGTGCTAGCAGCTTGGACTACACCGGGGAGCTGTTTTTT.